What follows describes a single T cell receptor beta chain. These data originate in a study of early T cells in non-severe SARS-CoV-2 infection. MiXCR, applied by TCRdb to the 5' RACE reads, yields one record per CDR3 protein. The profile shows 70,000 or so distinct CDR3 sequences, over 3.5% of them singletons. This CDR3 region has 13 residues. Trimming removed 8 bases from V and 2 bases from J, with 10 bases in between. Germline lookup yields CDR1 MNHEY and CDR2 SMNVEV (reference sequence). The chain joins TRBV27 to TRBJ2-1, with a tentative D call TRBD1 (5 bases). The clonotype originates from an adult who was a healthcare worker with PCR-confirmed SARS-CoV-2 infection or an uninfected control (not recorded which). The donor label of this sample is uncertain. The sample was whole blood, taken at baseline. The CDR3 coding sequence is TGTGCCAGCGGGGCCACCCCCTACAATGAGCAGTTCTTC. Translating it yields CASGATPYNEQFF.